The T cell receptor beta chain under discussion was sequenced for a study of CD8 T cells in ankylosing spondylitis. Study-level results: Seemingly characteristic of ankylosing spondylitis blood was a TCR beta motif consisting of fewer than 10 highly homologous variants.

This clonotype was picked up a small number of times. Its antigen is not known. The CDR3 runs 13 residues. V gave up 0 bases and J gave up 4 bases, with 6 bases separating them. Germline V gene lookup returns CDR1 MNHEY and CDR2 SVGAGI. Making use of molecular barcodes, quantitative 5'-RACE generated TCR beta libraries. MiXCR, applied by TCRdb to the 5' RACE reads, yields one record per CDR3 protein. The table lists roughly 35,000 distinct CDR3 sequences, 9.5% to 11% of them singletons, with around 20% in the top ten. V usage is TRBV6-5 and J usage is TRBJ1-1; no definite D call. The sequenced sample was synovial fluid, either unsorted or a sorted T cell fraction (not recorded which). This TCR was recovered from a male donor with ankylosing spondylitis. CDR3 nucleotide sequence: TGTGCCAGCAGTTACTCGGCAGGCACTGAAGCTTTCTTT. Translated: CASSYSAGTEAFF.